What follows are 25 T cell receptor beta chains derived from one specimen sequenced in a study of cytomegalovirus exposure and HLA in healthy donors. Use of 60 Vbeta and 13 Jbeta primers characterized the PCR. Only in-frame clones appear in the TCRdb table, and some are missing; sequencing was by immunoSEQ multiplex PCR. The repertoire holds fewer than 100,000 clones, with roughly 80% as singletons. Source material: PBMCs. The receptors here all came from a man aged 40-55 years in good health and CMV-seronegative.

The V call is TRBV28, the J call TRBJ2-1; 10 bases fit TRBD2. The V and J ends lost 2 bases and 6 bases, in that order; junction bases with no gene match: 10. The CDR3 runs to 17 residues. CDR1 MDHEN and CDR2 SYDVKM come from the germline V gene. The CDR3 DNA is TGTGCCAGCAGTTTACCACCTGAGCGGGGGGGCGTCAATGAGCAGTTCTTC. Its protein is CASSLPPERGGVNEQFF.

V usage is TRBV7-3 and J usage is TRBJ2-2, with a tentative D call TRBD1 (6 bases). The CDR3 length is 15 residues. Trimming removed 0 bases at V and 5 bases at J, with 10 bases between. Germline V CDR1 and CDR2: SGHTA, FQGTGA. The chain's CDR3 is CASSLTGGDTGELFF. The CDR3 DNA follows: TGTGCCAGCAGCTTAACTGGGGGCGATACCGGGGAGCTGTTTTTT.

V is TRBV5-1 and J is TRBJ2-3, with no clear D. The CDR3 runs to 14 residues. V lost 5 bases to trimming and J lost 0 bases, with 10 bases between them. Germline CDR1 SGHRS, CDR2 YFSETQ. For the CDR3, the DNA is TGCGCCAGCAGTCGAGAATGGAGCACAGATACGCAGTATTTT. Its protein product is CASSREWSTDTQYF.

The chain couples TRBV2 to TRBJ1-6; D unresolved. Germline V gene data show CDR1 as SNHLY and CDR2 as FYNNEI. The CDR3 contains 14 residues. Trimming took off 6 bases at V and 8 bases at J, with 14 bases between the two ends. This CDR3 is CASRSVLLDSPLHF. The CDR3, as DNA: TGTGCCAGCAGGTCGGTCCTTTTGGATTCACCCCTCCACTTT.

In DNA form, the CDR3 reads TGCAGTGCCCCGGTCACAGATACGCAGTATTTT. Translated: CSAPVTDTQYF. The rearrangement links TRBV20-1 to TRBJ2-3; D remains unclear. Between the trimmed V and J ends, which lost 6 bases and 2 bases, there was a span of 6 bases. Germline V CDR1 and CDR2: DFQATT, SNEGSKA (reference sequence). The CDR3 totals 11 residues.

This clone was found a few times. The V gene is TRBV30, the J gene TRBJ2-5; 7 bases match TRBD2. This CDR3 spans 12 amino acids. Germline CDR1 reads GTSNPN; CDR2 reads SVGIG (reference sequence). With 4 bases clipped from V and 1 base from J, the junction kept 0 bases outside the gene matches. CDR3 bases: TGTGCCTGGACTAGCGGCCAAGAGACCCAGTACTTC. Amino acids: CAWTSGQETQYF. Variable domain in full (rest from reference TRBV30 and TRBJ2-5): SQTIHQWPATLVQPVGSPLSLECTVEGTSNPNLYWYRQAAGRGLQLLFYSVGIGQISSEVPQNLSASRPQDRQFILSSKKLLLSDSGFYLCAWTSGQETQYFGPGTRLLVL.

The chain has TRBV5-1 and TRBJ2-1; TRBD2 aligns across 12 bases. Germline V gene data show CDR1 as SGHRS and CDR2 as YFSETQ. The CDR3 is 15 amino acids. Germline trimming cut 1 base from V and 6 bases from J; bases unmatched to any gene: 2. CDR3 coding DNA: TGCGCCAGCAGCTTGCCTAGCGGGGGGGCCAATGAGCAGTTCTTC. Protein: CASSLPSGGANEQFF.

This clone showed up just a few times. This chain links TRBV5-1 with TRBJ2-3; the match to TRBD1 covers 9 bases. J was trimmed by 6 bases and V by 4 bases; bases with no gene match: 3. The germline gives CDR1 SGHRS, CDR2 YFSETQ. The CDR3 spans 13 residues. For the CDR3, the DNA is TGCGCCAGCAGCGGGGACAGGGTCGATACGCAGTATTTT. This codes for CASSGDRVDTQYF.

Written as DNA, the CDR3 is TGTGCCAGCTCACCACGCCGGGACAGGGGAGGCAATCAGCCCCAGCATTTT. Protein product: CASSPRRDRGGNQPQHF. V is TRBV18 and J is TRBJ1-5; 10 bases line up with TRBD1. Trimming took 1 base from V and 2 from J; bases not matched to a gene: 5. Looked up from germline, CDR1 is KGHSH and CDR2 is LQKENI. There are 17 residues in the CDR3.

This rearrangement joins TRBV4-1 to TRBJ1-2, with a weak D call TRBD1 (5 bases). Trimming pared 0 bases from V and 4 bases from J, leaving 15 bases between. In germline, CDR1 is MGHRA, CDR2 YSYEKL. CDR3 size: 16 residues. CDR3 in amino acids: CASSQDRAGQAYGYTF. The CDR3 DNA sequence: TGCGCCAGCAGCCAAGATAGGGCAGGGCAGGCCTATGGCTACACCTTC.

This clone was found a few times. The V gene is TRBV5-4, the J gene TRBJ2-2, with D perhaps TRBD2 (5 bases). CDR1 and CDR2 (germline): SGHNT, YYREEE (reference sequence). This CDR3 has 17 amino acids. V was trimmed by 4 bases and J by 0 bases, leaving 16 bases between them. The CDR3 reads CASSPNPWRANTGELFF. In nucleotides, the CDR3 is TGTGCCAGCAGCCCGAACCCTTGGCGGGCGAACACCGGGGAGCTGTTTTTT.

The genes are TRBV6-6 and TRBJ2-7, with D maybe TRBD1 (5 bases). CDR3 length: 14 amino acids. Germline lookup yields CDR1 MNHNY and CDR2 SVGAGI (reference sequence). V was shortened by 2 bases and J by 3 bases, with 11 bases between the two germline ends. CDR3 residues: CASSYRQNNYEQYF. Here the CDR3 DNA reads TGTGCCAGCAGTTACAGACAGAACAACTACGAGCAGTACTTC.

This chain uses TRBV6-1 with TRBJ2-7; the D gene is possibly TRBD1 (5 bases). The length of the CDR3 is 15 residues. Trimming removed 5 bases from V and 2 bases from J, with 16 bases in between. Per germline, CDR1 MNHNS and CDR2 SASEGT. CDR3 region: CASSLGETAPYEQYF. The CDR3 region has the DNA TGTGCCAGCAGTCTAGGGGAAACGGCGCCCTACGAGCAGTACTTC.

The chain combines TRBV7-9 with TRBJ1-1; D is possibly TRBD1 (5 bases). The CDR3 extends over 11 amino acids. Germline CDR1 SEHNR, CDR2 FQNEAQ (reference sequence). V lost 5 bases, J lost 11 bases, and 12 bases lay in between. The CDR3 loop is CASSLDSIAFF. Written as DNA, the CDR3 is TGTGCCAGCAGCCTAGACAGTATCGCTTTCTTT.

The chain employs TRBV7-9 and TRBJ2-2, with 13 bases lining up with TRBD2. Germline V gene data show CDR1 as SEHNR and CDR2 as FQNEAQ (reference sequence). The CDR3 is made up of 16 amino acids. The trim removed 3 bases at V and 3 bases at J, leaving 1 base unmatched. CDR3 residues: CASSFGLAGDTGELFF. CDR3 sequence (DNA): TGTGCCAGCAGCTTTGGACTAGCGGGAGACACCGGGGAGCTGTTTTTT.

The chain combines TRBV5-1 with TRBJ1-4; D is possibly TRBD1 (5 bases). CDR3 size: 15 residues. Germline assignment: CDR1 SGHRS and CDR2 YFSETQ. Trimming left V 4 bases short and J 7 bases short, with 17 bases between. The CDR3 DNA follows: TGCGCCAGCAGCCCTGGCAGGGCGACGGGTGAAAAACTGTTTTTT. Translating gives CASSPGRATGEKLFF.

The chain combines TRBV10-2 with TRBJ2-2; 8 bases agree with TRBD2. Germline trimming cut 6 bases from V and 6 bases from J; bases unmatched to any gene: 6. The germline V gene encodes CDR1 WSHSY and CDR2 SAAADI. CDR3 length: 14 amino acids. CDR3 region: CASSESGRAGELFF. In DNA form, the CDR3 reads TGCGCCAGCAGCGAGAGCGGGAGAGCCGGGGAGCTGTTTTTT.

The gene calls are TRBV5-1 and TRBJ2-1; D uncertain. V was trimmed by 1 base and J by 7 bases, leaving 12 bases between them. The CDR3 loop spans 14 amino acids. Germline values: CDR1 SGHRS, CDR2 YFSETQ. CDR3 in DNA: TGCGCCAGCAGCTTGAGTTGGGCAGTTAATGAGCAGTTCTTC. It codes for CASSLSWAVNEQFF.

This clone was seen a handful of times. The chain has TRBV4-1 and TRBJ1-5, with D uncertain. The CDR3 has 17 residues. Germline loops: CDR1 MGHRA, CDR2 YSYEKL. V gave up 4 bases and J gave up 0 bases, with 16 bases separating them. The CDR3, as DNA: TGCGCCAGCAGCCCCCGTGAGAGAGATTATAGCAATCAGCCCCAGCATTTT. This encodes CASSPRERDYSNQPQHF.

This clone was seen more than once but under ten times. This sequence joins TRBV9 and TRBJ1-1; D is undetermined. Germline-derived CDR1 and CDR2 are SGDLS and YYNGEE. This CDR3 is built from 13 residues. V was cut by 3 bases and J by 0 bases, with 6 bases left in between. The DNA of the CDR3 is TGTGCCAGCAGCGGACACATGAACACTGAAGCTTTCTTT. Residues: CASSGHMNTEAFF.

In this sample, this clone turned up a few times. The chain couples TRBV15 to TRBJ1-2; possibly TRBD1 for D (5 bases). Trimming stripped 5 bases from V and 0 bases from J, with 13 bases between. CDR3 size: 15 residues. Germline V gene lookup returns CDR1 LNHNV and CDR2 YYDKDF (reference sequence). CDR3 amino acids: CATSARTIANYGYTF. CDR3 nucleotide sequence: TGTGCCACCAGCGCTCGGACAATTGCTAACTATGGCTACACCTTC.

Worth noting for this clone: The sample carries other DNA sequences with the same CDR3. The chain uses TRBV15 and TRBJ2-6; no clear D. The V end lost 0 bases, the J end lost 0 bases, and 6 bases lay between the germline ends. CDR1 is LNHNV and CDR2 is YYDKDF in the germline V gene (reference sequence). There are 16 residues in the CDR3. The CDR3 DNA is TGTGCCACCAGCAGAGATTCAGGCTCTGGGGCCAACGTCCTGACTTTC. Translated: CATSRDSGSGANVLTF.

The chain has TRBV9 and TRBJ1-2, with a possible D match to TRBD1 (6 bases). The CDR3 runs to 18 residues. Per the germline V gene, CDR1 is SGDLS and CDR2 is YYNGEE. V shed 3 bases and J shed 2 bases, with 23 bases lying between them. DNA for the CDR3: TGTGCCAGCAGCGCCGCCTCCCCCGGGGACATAAAGAACTATGGCTACACCTTC. Its protein product is CASSAASPGDIKNYGYTF. Supplemented by reference TRBV9 and TRBJ1-2, the full variable domain reads DSGVTQTPKHLITATGQRVTLRCSPRSGDLSVYWYQQSLDQGLQFLIQYYNGEERAKGNILERFSAQQFPDLHSELNLSSLELGDSALYFCASSAASPGDIKNYGYTFGSGTRLTVV.

The rearrangement joins TRBV5-1 to TRBJ2-2; 7 positions match TRBD1. Germline assignment: CDR1 SGHRS and CDR2 YFSETQ. The length of the CDR3 is 15 residues. Trimming cost V 4 bases and J 2 bases; bases outside gene matches: 5. The CDR3: CASSRGGANTGELFF. The CDR3 DNA is TGCGCCAGCAGCCGAGGGGGCGCCAACACCGGGGAGCTGTTTTTT. The full variable domain, with the rest looked up from reference TRBV5-1 and TRBJ2-2, is KAGVTQTPRYLIKTRGQQVTLSCSPISGHRSVSWYQQTPGQGLQFLFEYFSETQRNKGNFPGRFSGRQFSNSRSEMNVSTLELGDSALYLCASSRGGANTGELFFGEGSRLTVL.

This sequence joins TRBV10-1 and TRBJ2-2; TRBD1 might be the D (5 bases). Germline values: CDR1 WNHNN, CDR2 SYGVQD (reference sequence). The CDR3 is 15 amino acids. V lost 8 bases and J lost 1, with 14 bases in between. The DNA for the CDR3 is TGCGCCAGCCGCCAGGGCCCTAAGAACACCGGGGAGCTGTTTTTT. As protein: CASRQGPKNTGELFF.